Listed below are T cell receptor beta chains from one sample, sequenced in a study of cytomegalovirus exposure and HLA in healthy donors. Generated by immunoSEQ multiplex PCR, the TCRdb table keeps only in-frame clones and is missing some. The sample lists fewer than 200,000 clones; roughly 80% were seen once. Sequencing was done on a sample of PBMCs. Receptor source: a woman younger than 30 in good health and CMV-seronegative. Each CDR3 is given with its conserved first and last residue. D genes are given only for firm matches. The size entry is marked missing in some rows and otherwise reads once, few, many or a size class.

d_gene	j_gene	abundance	len	v_gene	CDR3nt	CDR3aa
TRBD1	TRBJ1-5	NA	16	TRBV19	TGTGCCAGTAGTCCGGAACCCGGGACAGGTAACCAGCCCCAGCATTTT	CASSPEPGTGNQPQHF
NA	TRBJ1-5	NA	14	TRBV10-2	TGCGCCAGCAGTGAGGGAGGGGTGGGTCAGCCCCAGCATTTT	CASSEGGVGQPQHF
TRBD2	TRBJ2-1	NA	17	TRBV7-8	TGTGCCAGCAGCTTTTATCGGCTAAGCGGGAGTGTGGATGAGCAGTTCTTC	CASSFYRLSGSVDEQFF
NA	TRBJ2-3	NA	14	TRBV6-5	TGTGCCAGCACAAAAATAGCGGGCACAGATACGCAGTATTTT	CASTKIAGTDTQYF
NA	TRBJ2-5	NA	14	TRBV19	TGTGCCAGTAGTATAGGGGGCAGGGTAGAGACCCAGTACTTC	CASSIGGRVETQYF
TRBD2	TRBJ2-1	NA	18	TRBV14	TGTGCCAGCAGCCAAGAGGCCCTCCTAGCGGGCCACTACAATGAGCAGTTCTTC	CASSQEALLAGHYNEQFF
NA	TRBJ1-2	NA	15	TRBV28	TGTGCCAGCAAGCTGTCCGGGACACGAATTTATGGCTACACCTTC	CASKLSGTRIYGYTF
TRBD1	TRBJ1-2	once	19	TRBV27	TGTGCCAGCAGTTCATTCGGACAGGGGGCGATCCCCAACGTTTATGGCTACACCTTC	CASSSFGQGAIPNVYGYTF
NA	TRBJ2-7	few	14	TRBV5-5	TGTGCCAGCAGCTTCGGGGGAGTCTCCTACGAGCAGTACTTC	CASSFGGVSYEQYF
NA	TRBJ2-5	NA	16	TRBV9	TGTGCCAGCAGCGTAGTTCCTTCGGGTCCCCAAGAGACCCAGTACTTC	CASSVVPSGPQETQYF
NA	TRBJ1-1	few	13	TRBV19	TGTGCCAGTAGCCGAGACGGGGTTACTGAAGCTTTCTTT	CASSRDGVTEAFF
NA	TRBJ2-1	NA	11	TRBV11-3	TGTGCCAGCAGCTTAATCCAGTACCAGTTCTTC	CASSLIQYQFF
TRBD1	TRBJ1-4	NA	14	TRBV7-9	TGTGCCAGCGGGGACAGGGGGCGCGGTGAAAAACTGTTTTTT	CASGDRGRGEKLFF
NA	TRBJ2-7	NA	15	TRBV5-1	TGCGCCAGCAGCCCACCACCGGGACTCCCTTACGAGCAGTACTTC	CASSPPPGLPYEQYF
NA	TRBJ2-2	NA	15	TRBV9	TGTGCCAGCAGCGTAGCTAGGGCGGGGACCGGGGAGCTGTTTTTT	CASSVARAGTGELFF
NA	TRBJ2-6	NA	15	TRBV19	TGTGCCAGTAGCAGGAGGTTATCTGGGGCCAACGTCCTGACTTTC	CASSRRLSGANVLTF
TRBD2	TRBJ2-2	NA	15	TRBV9	TGTGCCAGCAGCGTAGTTGGCGGGGGTACCGGGGAGCTGTTTTTT	CASSVVGGGTGELFF
TRBD2	TRBJ2-7	NA	14	TRBV5-6	TGTGCCAGCAGCTGGGAGGGCTTTCCCCACGAGCAGTACTTC	CASSWEGFPHEQYF
NA	TRBJ2-2	NA	18	TRBV18	TGTGCCAGCTCACCATACCAGGGCACCCAGCTTATTATCGGGGAGCTGTTTTTT	CASSPYQGTQLIIGELFF
TRBD2	TRBJ2-3	few	15	TRBV30	TGTGCCTGGAGTGTACCTAGCGGGAGGTTAGATACGCAGTATTTT	CAWSVPSGRLDTQYF
TRBD1	TRBJ1-2	NA	16	TRBV7-2	TGTGCCAGCAGCTTAGGAGGGACAGGGGCCTTCTATGGCTACACCTTC	CASSLGGTGAFYGYTF
TRBD1	TRBJ2-2	NA	15	TRBV19	TGTGCCAGTAGTGGGGGACAGGGGAAAACCGGGGAGCTGTTTTTT	CASSGGQGKTGELFF
TRBD1	TRBJ1-5	few	12	TRBV28	TGTAGGGTAGGGGGCGCCGATCAGCCCCAGCATTTT	CRVGGADQPQHF
NA	TRBJ2-7	NA	11	TRBV12-5	TGTGCTAGCGGGACAACCTACGAGCAGTACTTC	CASGTTYEQYF
NA	TRBJ2-2	NA	13	TRBV30	TGTGCCTGGAGTGTACGAGGGGGCGGGGAGCTGTTTTTT	CAWSVRGGGELFF
NA	TRBJ1-4	NA	18	TRBV14	TGTGCCAGCATTTTTACAGGGACCGGGCACTCTACTAATGAAAAACTGTTTTTT	CASIFTGTGHSTNEKLFF
TRBD2	TRBJ2-7	once	13	TRBV2	TGTGCCAGCAGTGGGGACTACATCTACGAGCAGTACTTC	CASSGDYIYEQYF
NA	TRBJ2-7	NA	17	TRBV27	TGTGCCAGCAGTTTTCGATCGTTGATAGGCGGTTCCTACGAGCAGTACTTC	CASSFRSLIGGSYEQYF
NA	TRBJ2-7	NA	16	TRBV9	TGTGCCAGCAGCCCTACCTCAGGTCCGGGGTATGGCGAGCAGTACTTC	CASSPTSGPGYGEQYF
TRBD2	TRBJ2-5	once	15	TRBV5-1	TGCGCCAGCAGCCCGCTAGGGACTAGTGGAGAGACCCAGTACTTC	CASSPLGTSGETQYF
TRBD1	TRBJ2-7	NA	12	TRBV28	TGTGCCAGCAGGACCCCGACAGGGCCGCAGTACTTC	CASRTPTGPQYF
NA	TRBJ1-1	NA	14	TRBV5-4	TGTGCCAGCAGCTTTAAGACAGGGAACACTGAAGCTTTCTTT	CASSFKTGNTEAFF
TRBD2	TRBJ2-3	NA	16	TRBV30	TGTGCCCGGGGGGGACGATTGACGTTGGGAGGAGATACGCAGTATTTT	CARGGRLTLGGDTQYF
TRBD2	TRBJ2-5	NA	16	TRBV15	TGTGCCACCAGCAGGAGCGGGGCCGCGGGGGGTGAGACCCAGTACTTC	CATSRSGAAGGETQYF
TRBD1	TRBJ1-4	NA	14	TRBV7-2	TGTGCCAGCAGCTGGACAGGTCGGGAGGAAAAACTGTTTTTT	CASSWTGREEKLFF
NA	TRBJ2-7	NA	15	TRBV19	TGTGCCAGTAGTATTTCAGGCTTGAGCTCCTACGAGCAGTACTTC	CASSISGLSSYEQYF
TRBD2	TRBJ2-2	NA	18	TRBV29-1	TGCAGCGTTGCCGGAAAAGGGAAACTAGCTACGGGGGGCGGGGAGCTGTTTTTT	CSVAGKGKLATGGGELFF
NA	TRBJ2-3	NA	16	TRBV10-3	TGTGCCATCAGTGAGTCGAAGGGCAGGGGATGGGATACGCAGTATTTT	CAISESKGRGWDTQYF
TRBD2	TRBJ2-1	NA	14	TRBV6-1	TGTGCCAGCAGAACTAGCGGGGGGTACAATGAGCAGTTCTTC	CASRTSGGYNEQFF
NA	TRBJ1-1	NA	15	TRBV7-9	TGTGCCAGCAGCTTAAGGACAGTCGTGAACACTGAAGCTTTCTTT	CASSLRTVVNTEAFF
NA	TRBJ2-5	NA	15	TRBV7-9	TGTGCCAGCAGCTTAGCGGGGAGTTTCCAAGAGACCCAGTACTTC	CASSLAGSFQETQYF
NA	TRBJ2-3	NA	15	TRBV5-1	TGCGCCAGCAGCTTGGCTAGCGCGAGCACAGATACGCAGTATTTT	CASSLASASTDTQYF
NA	TRBJ2-2	NA	15	TRBV19	TGTGCCAGTAGTATAGGTGGGCTACTCACCGGGGAGCTGTTTTTT	CASSIGGLLTGELFF
NA	TRBJ1-1	NA	14	TRBV7-9	TGTTCCAGCAGCCCCGGGGGGAAAAAAGTGGGAGCTTTCTTT	CSSSPGGKKVGAFF
TRBD1	TRBJ1-2	once	15	TRBV10-1	TGCGCCAGCAGTGGATCGCGGGACAGGGGGCAGGGCTACACCTTC	CASSGSRDRGQGYTF
NA	TRBJ1-1	few	16	TRBV6-6	TGTGCCAGCAGTTACTCGAGGGCCGCAATGAACACTGAAGCTTTCTTT	CASSYSRAAMNTEAFF
NA	TRBJ2-2	NA	13	TRBV10-3	TGTGCCATCGGGTACAGGGACGCCGGGGAGCTGTTTTTT	CAIGYRDAGELFF
NA	TRBJ2-7	NA	11	TRBV10-2	TGCGCCACCTCAGACTTCTACGAGCAGTACTTC	CATSDFYEQYF
TRBD1	TRBJ2-7	NA	16	TRBV10-1	TGCGCCAGCAGTGTGAGAGGGGGCGGCTCCTCTTACGAGCAGTACTTC	CASSVRGGGSSYEQYF
NA	TRBJ1-1	NA	15	TRBV27	TGTGCCAGCAGTTTTCAGGGAGGGATGAACACTGAAGCTTTCTTT	CASSFQGGMNTEAFF
NA	TRBJ1-5	few	11	TRBV28	TGTGCCAGCAGTTTAGTCGGGGCCCAGCATTTT	CASSLVGAQHF
NA	TRBJ2-3	NA	15	TRBV4-3	TGCGCCAGCAGCCAAGTCGCTACGGGAGCGTCTACGCAGTATTTT	CASSQVATGASTQYF
TRBD1	TRBJ1-1	once	14	TRBV2	TGTGCCAGCAGTCCGGACAGGGCGGACACTGAAGCTTTCTTT	CASSPDRADTEAFF
TRBD1	TRBJ2-7	NA	15	TRBV5-6	TGTGCCAGCAGCCGAAGACAGGGGGCTTTCTACGAGCAGTACTTC	CASSRRQGAFYEQYF
NA	TRBJ2-1	few	14	TRBV2	TGTGCCAGCAGTGCCCTACGGGGGGCGCTTGAGCAGTTCTTC	CASSALRGALEQFF